This passage covers 22 T cell receptor beta chains from one sample sequenced in a study of blood T cell repertoires in COVID-19. Generated by immunoSEQ multiplex PCR, the TCRdb table keeps only in-frame clones and is missing some. The sample comprises about 310,000 clones, 90% of which are singletons, and 2.9% rests with the top ten. The sequenced material came from peripheral blood. The origin of the receptors is a woman aged 30 to 39 with COVID-19, enrolled during active disease.

The sample holds a few counts of this clone. The junction shows a germline mismatch at one end, possibly a read error. The J gene is TRBJ1-1, the V gene TRBV3-1 (or the pseudogene TRBV3-2); D unclear. Germline lookup yields CDR1 LGHDT and CDR2 YNNKEL (reference sequence). This CDR3 is 12 amino acids long. This CDR3 is CASSPANAEAFF. The CDR3 bases are TGTGCCAGCAGCCCAGCGAACGCTGAAGCTTTCTTT.

This chain uses TRBV18 with TRBJ2-1, with D tentatively TRBD1 (7 bases). The CDR3 sequence is 13 residues long. V dropped 6 bases and J dropped 10 bases, with 16 bases sitting between them. From germline, CDR1 is KGHSH and CDR2 LQKENI. CDR3 bases: TGTGCCAGCTCGCGGGACAGCCGTGAGGAGCAGTTCTTC. The encoded protein is CASSRDSREEQFF.

This clone was counted only a few times. The chain couples TRBV3-1 (or the pseudogene TRBV3-2) to TRBJ1-1, with D maybe TRBD1 (5 bases). CDR3 size: 15 residues. The germline V gene encodes CDR1 LGHDT and CDR2 YNNKEL (reference sequence). The V gene lost 0 bases and the J gene lost 5 bases, with 13 bases spanning the gap. The CDR3 DNA sequence: TGTGCCAGCAGCCAAGATTTCGGGGGTGGGACTGAAGCTTTCTTT. Its translation is CASSQDFGGGTEAFF.

For the CDR3, the DNA is TGTGCCAGCAGCCAGATGGGGGCAAAAGCTTTCTTT. Translating it yields CASSQMGAKAFF. The chain employs TRBV3-1 (or the pseudogene TRBV3-2) and TRBJ1-1; possible D gene TRBD1, 6 bases. There are 12 residues in the CDR3. V lost 3 bases, J lost 9 bases, and 11 bases lay in between. Germline V gene sequence: CDR1 LGHDT, CDR2 YNNKEL (reference sequence).

V and J are TRBV5-1 and TRBJ1-3; possibly TRBD1 for D (6 bases). Deletions cut 0 bases from V and 9 bases from J, with 19 bases between. The germline gives CDR1 SGHRS, CDR2 YFSETQ. The CDR3 runs to 16 residues. The CDR3 nucleotides read TGCGCCAGCAGCTTGGGAGTCAGGGGAAATAGGGGCACCATATATTTT. It specifies CASSLGVRGNRGTIYF.

In the case of this clone: At the DNA level, this CDR3 is encoded by other sequences in the same sample as well. The chain employs TRBV11-3 and TRBJ1-1, with D unresolved. Germline V gene lookup returns CDR1 SGHNT and CDR2 YENEEA. V lost 1 base to trimming and J lost 5 bases, with 8 bases between them. The CDR3 extends over 13 amino acids. Written as DNA, the CDR3 is TGTGCCAGCAGCTTAGGAGAGAAAACTGAAGCTTTCTTT. Its protein is CASSLGEKTEAFF.

As concerns this clone: The sample holds other DNA sequences that translate to the same CDR3. This chain uses TRBV6-5 with TRBJ1-1; 9 nucleotides line up with TRBD1. V shed 0 bases and J 1 base; nucleotides not matched to a gene: 0. Germline CDR1 and CDR2: MNHEY and SVGAGI. The CDR3 covers 15 residues. CDR3 protein: CASSYSGQGNTEAFF. Here the CDR3 DNA reads TGTGCCAGCAGTTACTCGGGACAGGGGAACACTGAAGCTTTCTTT.

CDR3 DNA: TGTGCCAGCTCCGGACAGAGCAATGAAAAACTGTTTTTT. It yields the protein CASSGQSNEKLFF. The chain links TRBV18 to TRBJ1-4; D possibly corresponds to TRBD1 (6 bases). Germline CDR1 KGHSH, CDR2 LQKENI. This CDR3 comprises 13 residues. V was shortened by 6 bases and J by 5 bases, with 10 bases between the two germline ends. The full variable domain, with the rest looked up from reference TRBV18 and TRBJ1-4, is NAGVMQNPRHLVRRRGQEARLRCSPMKGHSHVYWYRQLPEEGLKFMVYLQKENIIDESGMPKERFSAEFPKEGPSILRIQQVVRGDSAAYFCASSGQSNEKLFFGSGTQLSVL.

The CDR3 DNA sequence: TGTGCCAGCAGCTTAACTAGCGGGGCTAGCACAGATACGCAGTATTTT. It codes for CASSLTSGASTDTQYF. The chain uses TRBV7-9 and TRBJ2-3; 10 bases are shared with TRBD2. V shed 2 bases, J shed 0 bases, and the junction held 2 bases outside the gene matches. CDR1 is SEHNR, CDR2 FQNEAQ, per germline (reference sequence). The CDR3 runs to 16 residues.

This clone has more than one count but fewer than ten. The chain is built from TRBV6-6 and TRBJ1-5; 11 bases line up with TRBD1. J was trimmed by 6 bases and V by 8 bases; bases with no gene match: 9. Germline V CDR1 and CDR2: MNHNY, SVGAGI (reference sequence). The CDR3 length is 15 residues. DNA of the CDR3: TGTGCCAGCGGAGTCGGGGACAGGGGGGCTCAGCCCCAGCATTTT. This gives the protein CASGVGDRGAQPQHF.

This clone was counted once. The chain has TRBV5-1 and TRBJ1-5; tentatively, D is TRBD1 (5 bases). The CDR3 contains 15 residues. V was pared by 2 bases and J by 3 bases, with 12 bases between. The germline CDR1 and CDR2 sequences are SGHRS and YFSETQ. The CDR3 spells CASSFGGGDNQPQHF. The CDR3 DNA reads as TGCGCCAGCAGCTTCGGGGGTGGGGACAATCAGCCCCAGCATTTT.

V and J are TRBV10-3 and TRBJ1-5; a possible D gene is TRBD1 (6 bases). This CDR3 region has 13 residues. Germline CDR1 and CDR2: ENHRY and SYGVKD. Trimming shortened V by 5 bases and J by 7 bases, and 12 bases separated the two germline ends. The CDR3: CAISTGNGQPQHF. CDR3 nucleotide sequence: TGTGCCATCAGTACAGGGAACGGACAGCCCCAGCATTTT.

The chain employs TRBV11-2 and TRBJ2-6; 13 bases line up with TRBD2. Germline V gene data show CDR1 as SGHAT and CDR2 as FQNNGV. The trim removed 5 bases at V and 2 bases at J, leaving 6 bases unmatched. This CDR3 contains 18 residues. CDR3 sequence reads: CASSPGTSGMAGANVLTF. In DNA, the CDR3 is TGTGCCAGCAGCCCTGGGACTAGCGGGATGGCTGGGGCCAACGTCCTGACTTTC.

The rearrangement joins TRBV14 to TRBJ2-7; D uncertain. V lost 1 base to trimming and J lost 4 bases, with 14 bases between them. CDR3 length: 15 residues. Germline loops: CDR1 SGHDN, CDR2 FVKESK. CDR3 amino acids: CASSQGGGRGYEQYF. CDR3 nucleotides: TGTGCCAGCAGCCAAGGCGGTGGCCGAGGATACGAGCAGTACTTC.

This chain links TRBV29-1 with TRBJ1-1; D remains ambiguous. This CDR3 is built from 14 residues. Germline V gives CDR1 SQVTM, CDR2 ANQGSEA. Trimming removed 5 bases at V and 0 bases at J, with 13 bases between. CDR3 in amino acids: CSVRHSWMNTEAFF. DNA of the CDR3: TGCAGCGTTAGACATAGTTGGATGAACACTGAAGCTTTCTTT.

The chain couples TRBV30 to TRBJ2-6, with D possibly being TRBD1 (6 bases). The CDR3 has 14 residues. In germline, CDR1 is GTSNPN, CDR2 SVGIG (reference sequence). V lost 3 bases and J lost 2, with 8 bases in between. The CDR3 nucleotides read TGTGCCTGGAGGGGGGCGCCTGGGGCCAACGTCCTGACTTTC. Translated, it gives CAWRGAPGANVLTF.

As for this clone: The same CDR3 also results from other DNA sequences found in this sample. This chain connects TRBV29-1 to TRBJ1-4; TRBD1 agrees at 11 bases. Trimming took 5 bases from V and 11 from J; bases not matched to a gene: 4. Germline V gene data show CDR1 as SQVTM and CDR2 as ANQGSEA. The CDR3 length is 12 residues. This chain's CDR3 is CSVRDRGEKLFF. DNA of the CDR3: TGCAGCGTTCGGGACAGGGGGGAGAAACTGTTTTTT.

The chain employs TRBV5-5 and TRBJ2-7, with 7 nucleotides matching TRBD2. CDR3 length: 14 amino acids. Germline V gene data show CDR1 as SGHKS and CDR2 as YYEKEE (reference sequence). The V gene end was trimmed by 3 bases and the J gene end by 5 bases; junction bases not matched to a gene: 8. The CDR3 here is CASSSRGRGNEQYF. As DNA, the CDR3 is TGTGCCAGCAGCTCTCGCGGGAGAGGGAACGAGCAGTACTTC.

The chain recombines TRBV4-2 with TRBJ1-4; D is unclear. The V gene lost 1 base and the J gene lost 5 bases, with 17 bases spanning the gap. The CDR3 covers 17 residues. The germline V gene has CDR1 LGHNA and CDR2 YNFKEQ. In DNA, the CDR3 is TGTGCCAGCAGCCAAGTCAGAGACTCTGGAGGGAATGAAAAACTGTTTTTT. This gives the protein CASSQVRDSGGNEKLFF.

The chain carries TRBV3-1 (or the pseudogene TRBV3-2) and TRBJ1-5, with a weak D call TRBD1 (5 bases). Trimming stripped 0 bases from V and 9 bases from J, with 9 bases between. The CDR3 has 13 residues. Germline assignment: CDR1 LGHDT and CDR2 YNNKEL (reference sequence). This chain's CDR3 is CASSQDRDSPQHF. In nucleotides, the CDR3 is TGTGCCAGCAGCCAAGACAGGGATTCGCCCCAGCATTTT.

The chain links TRBV5-1 to TRBJ2-3; the match to TRBD2 covers 12 bases. Germline CDR1 SGHRS, CDR2 YFSETQ. J was trimmed by 9 bases and V by 4 bases; bases with no gene match: 9. This CDR3 spans 15 amino acids. The CDR3 DNA reads TGCGCCAGCAGCGGGACTAGCGGGCCTCCCGAAACGCAGTATTTT. Residues: CASSGTSGPPETQYF.

A word on this clone: Other DNA sequences in this specimen translate into the identical CDR3. The chain uses TRBV30 and TRBJ1-1; D is unclear. The CDR3 runs to 11 residues. V lost 4 bases to trimming and J lost 4 bases, with 7 bases between them. The germline CDR1 and CDR2 sequences are GTSNPN and SVGIG (reference sequence). CDR3 loop: CAWKGSTEAFF. The DNA for the CDR3 is TGTGCCTGGAAAGGGAGCACTGAAGCTTTCTTT.